In this sample, the clone carrying this T cell receptor beta chain turned up a few times. This sample was taken from a study of control samples from healthy donors and cancer patients. Here immunoSEQ multiplex PCR was the method, and the copy in TCRdb shows in-frame clones only, minus some. This table has 100,000 to 120,000 clones, about 80% appearing once. Trimming took off 7 bases at V and 3 bases at J, with 12 bases between the two ends. This CDR3 has 13 amino acids. CDR1 is GTSNPN and CDR2 is SVGIG in the germline V gene (reference sequence). The sample comprised blood. This receptor was obtained from a young man in good health. The chain links TRBV30 to TRBJ1-4; D is unclear. The CDR3 DNA follows: TGTGCCTCCTCGGCCTTGGCTAATGAAAAACTGTTTTTT. The encoded protein is CASSALANEKLFF.